The 7 T cell receptor beta chains below come from one sample, sequenced in a study of patients and donors after allogeneic stem cell transplantation. TCRdb processed the RT-PCR reads anew with MiXCR; each CDR3 protein has one entry. The sample lists hundreds of thousands of distinct CDR3 sequences; under 20% were seen once. The sequenced material came from blood, either unsorted or a sorted T cell fraction (not recorded which). Every receptor here comes from a human donor who was either an allogeneic HSCT recipient or a stem cell or donor lymphocyte infusion donor (not recorded which). It is not recorded whose cells these are; they may come from a transplant donor.

This clonotype occurred many times. The genes are TRBV12-3 or TRBV12-4 and TRBJ2-1; possible D gene TRBD2, 5 bases. Trimming removed 6 bases at V and 3 bases at J, with 15 bases between. The CDR3 covers 15 residues. CDR3 in DNA: TGTGCCAGCAGCTCCCTCGGGAATAGCTACAATGAGCAGTTCTTC. Translation: CASSSLGNSYNEQFF.

V and J are TRBV4-3 and TRBJ1-3; 8 bases are a match to TRBD1. V gave up 0 bases and J gave up 6 bases; unmatched junction bases: 4. The CDR3 is made up of 15 amino acids. In germline, CDR1 is LGHNA, CDR2 YSLEER. The CDR3 loop is CASSQDGTGQNTIYF. CDR3 nucleotides: TGCGCCAGCAGCCAAGATGGGACAGGTCAAAACACCATATATTTT.

This clonotype was picked up many times. The chain has TRBV29-1 and TRBJ2-7; TRBD2 might be the D (5 bases). V was shortened by 1 base and J by 3 bases, with 7 bases between the two germline ends. This CDR3 region has 12 residues. Germline V lookup: CDR1 SQVTM, CDR2 ANQGSEA. CDR3 amino acids: CSVEAGNYEQYF. In DNA form, the CDR3 reads TGCAGCGTTGAAGCGGGGAACTACGAGCAGTACTTC.

This clonotype was observed a few times. A junction boundary mismatches the germline segment, possibly from a read error. Here the CDR3 reads CASSEDSGGYTF. The CDR3 DNA reads as TGCGCCAGCAGCGAAGACAGTGGTGGCTACACCTTC. The J gene is TRBJ1-2, the V gene TRBV4-1; possible D gene TRBD1, 5 bases. The CDR3 is made up of 12 amino acids. Germline values: CDR1 MGHRA, CDR2 YSYEKL.

This clonotype was seen many times. This may be a read error: a much more frequent sequence differs by one nucleotide. The chain joins TRBV7-9 to TRBJ2-3, with D perhaps TRBD2 (6 bases). From germline, CDR1 is SEHNR and CDR2 FQNEAQ (reference sequence). This CDR3 is built from 12 residues. Trimming removed 5 bases at V and 4 bases at J, with 7 bases between. CDR3 sequence: CASSPGADTQYF. In DNA form, the CDR3 reads TGTGCCAGCAGCCCGGGGGCAGATACGCAGTATTTT.

This clonotype was seen only a few times. The V and J genes are TRBV25-1 and TRBJ2-1; 10 bases line up with TRBD1. CDR1 MGHDK and CDR2 SYGVNS come from the germline V gene. The ends lost 2 bases at V and 7 bases at J; junction bases unmatched: 17. The CDR3 covers 19 residues. The CDR3 protein is CASSEDPLQRTGGINEQFF. CDR3 bases: TGTGCCAGCAGTGAAGACCCCCTCCAAAGGACAGGGGGGATAAATGAGCAGTTCTTC.

This clonotype was seen a handful of times. The chain is built from TRBV4-2 and TRBJ2-3, with 8 positions matching TRBD2. Germline loops: CDR1 LGHNA, CDR2 YNFKEQ. This CDR3 is built from 17 residues. V dropped 0 bases and J dropped 5; count of bases not matched to a gene: 10. CDR3 protein: CASSQDGPSGREDTQYF. For the CDR3, the DNA is TGTGCCAGCAGCCAAGATGGTCCTAGCGGGCGTGAAGATACGCAGTATTTT.